This T cell receptor beta chain was sequenced during a study of T cells after yellow fever vaccination. TCRdb analysed the 5' RACE reads with MiXCR anew, one entry per CDR3 protein. Among approximately 350,000 distinct CDR3 sequences listed, 11% were seen once. The V segment lost 2 bases and the J segment 4 bases; nucleotides outside the gene matches: 4. This CDR3 has 14 amino acids. Germline V gene sequence: CDR1 SEHNR, CDR2 FQNEAQ (reference sequence). The origin of this receptor is a man in his late teens or twenties who received the YFV17D yellow fever vaccine. The chain employs TRBV7-9 and TRBJ2-7; 8 nucleotides line up with TRBD1. Sequences were derived from PBMCs, sampled on the day of the first yellow fever vaccination. The CDR3 DNA follows: TGTGCCAGCAGCTTACAGGGGGCGGGGTACGAGCAGTACGTC. It codes for CASSLQGAGYEQYV.